The clone carrying this T cell receptor beta chain was detected a few times. The antigen remains unidentified. Since all of the isolated RNA was reverse transcribed, expressed TCRB transcripts were what got sequenced. Here immunoSEQ multiplex PCR was the method, and the copy in TCRdb shows in-frame clones only, minus some. The data contain more than 300,000 clones, roughly 13% of them singletons. The entry originates in a study of beta chain features in type 1 diabetes. V was clipped by 3 bases and J by 5 bases, with 10 bases between them. The CDR3 is 14 amino acids. From germline, CDR1 is SGHTA and CDR2 FQGNSA. Points from the study as a whole: In all four CD4+ subsets, TCRB CDR3 length was significantly, moderately reduced in type 1 diabetes. Whether HLA type affects TCRB rearrangement stayed undetermined in the present work. Because the template was cDNA, high-expressing cells might be over-represented.

Material: naive CD4+ T cells from blood. This rearrangement joins TRBV7-2 to TRBJ1-4; D might be TRBD1 (6 bases). This TCR was sampled from a woman in her late teens or twenties with type 1 diabetes. CDR3 coding DNA: TGTGCCAGCAGCTTCCAAACAGGGAATGAAAAACTGTTTTTT. Translated, it gives CASSFQTGNEKLFF.